The 27 T cell receptor beta chains below come from one sample, sequenced in a study of T-cell reconstitution after alpha-beta-depleted transplantation in children. Unique molecular identifiers were incorporated during preparation of the TCRbeta library. TCRdb called the PCR reads again in MiXCR, with one record for every CDR3 protein. The data hold around 300,000 distinct CDR3 sequences, with nearly 8% observed a single time. General study findings and limits: A year had passed since transplant, and T-cell counts and diversity by then came mostly from newly produced T cells.

No cognate antigen is known for these TCRs. Source: peripheral blood, taken 360 days after TCRalphabeta/CD19-depleted stem cell transplant. The source of these receptors is a female patient aged 2-15 years who had a stem cell transplant for Fanconi anemia, so the T cells may come from the graft donor.

This clonotype was seen ten or more times. The chain couples TRBV7-2 to TRBJ2-7; possible D gene TRBD2, 6 bases. This CDR3 contains 12 residues. CDR1 and CDR2 (germline): SGHTA, FQGNSA. V was shortened by 8 bases and J by 4 bases, with 12 bases between the two germline ends. CDR3 nucleotide sequence: TGTGCCAGCGAAGATGGGAGGTACGAGCAGTACTTC. This encodes CASEDGRYEQYF.

This clonotype was recorded a few times. J is TRBJ2-3 and V is TRBV3-1; a weak D match, TRBD2 (6 bases). Germline CDR1 and CDR2: LGHDT and YNNKEL (reference sequence). This CDR3 contains 15 residues. V was trimmed by 3 bases and J by 3 bases, leaving 13 bases between them. The CDR3 sequence: CASSHGPGETDTQYF. CDR3 DNA sequence: TGTGCCAGCAGCCATGGCCCGGGGGAGACAGATACGCAGTATTTT.

This clonotype was counted at least ten times. The J gene is TRBJ2-2, the V gene TRBV7-3; perhaps D is TRBD1 or TRBD2 (6 bases each). V was pared by 0 bases and J by 2 bases, with 10 bases between. Germline V gene lookup returns CDR1 SGHTA and CDR2 FQGTGA. The CDR3 spans 16 residues. For the CDR3, the DNA is TGTGCCAGCAGCTTAACAGGGGGGCTTAACACCGGGGAGCTGTTTTTT. This gives the protein CASSLTGGLNTGELFF. The whole variable domain, remainder taken from reference TRBV7-3 and TRBJ2-2, is GAGVSQTPSNKVTEKGKYVELRCDPISGHTALYWYRQSLGQGPEFLIYFQGTGAADDSGLPNDRFFAVRPEGSVSTLKIQRTERGDSAVYLCASSLTGGLNTGELFFGEGSRLTVL.

This clonotype was picked up many times. The chain has TRBV11-2 and TRBJ2-1; 10 bases fit TRBD2. Losses at the gene ends were 1 base for V and 0 bases for J; bases not matched to a gene: 6. Germline assignment: CDR1 SGHAT and CDR2 FQNNGV. CDR3 length: 18 amino acids. The DNA of the CDR3 is TGTGCCAGCAGCTTAGCTCTAGCGGGGGCTGCCTCCTACAATGAGCAGTTCTTC. Amino acid sequence: CASSLALAGAASYNEQFF.

This clonotype has ten or more counts. The genes are TRBV5-1 and TRBJ2-1; D perhaps matches TRBD2 (5 bases). Germline CDR1 and CDR2: SGHRS and YFSETQ. V was pared by 0 bases and J by 9 bases, with 10 bases between. This CDR3 spans 13 amino acids. CDR3 coding DNA: TGCGCCAGCAGCTTGGGACGGGGTGCTGAGCAGTTCTTC. As protein: CASSLGRGAEQFF.

This clonotype has more than one count but fewer than ten. The chain combines TRBV11-2 with TRBJ2-1; D is undetermined. The CDR3 sequence is 13 residues long. Trimming left V 3 bases short and J 9 bases short, with 12 bases between. Germline CDR1 SGHAT, CDR2 FQNNGV. The CDR3: CASSFRSDGEQFF. The CDR3 DNA reads as TGTGCCAGCAGCTTTAGGAGCGATGGTGAGCAGTTCTTC.

The V call is TRBV14, the J call TRBJ2-2; D might be TRBD2 (6 bases). The ends were cut back, 4 bases at V and 3 bases at J, with 9 bases in the middle. The CDR3 length is 14 residues. The germline CDR1 and CDR2 sequences are SGHDN and FVKESK. The CDR3 DNA reads TGTGCCAGCAGCCGCGGGACCTACACCGGGGAGCTGTTTTTT. Translated, it gives CASSRGTYTGELFF.

This clonotype was seen ten or more times. The chain links TRBV10-3 to TRBJ1-5, with no clear D. Trimming removed 6 bases from V and 1 base from J, with 7 bases in between. Germline CDR1 and CDR2: ENHRY and SYGVKD. The CDR3 sequence is 13 residues long. The CDR3 sequence: CAIRSSSNQPQHF. CDR3 sequence (DNA): TGTGCCATCAGATCTAGCAGCAATCAGCCCCAGCATTTT.

The rearrangement uses TRBV4-3 and TRBJ1-5; perhaps TRBD1 as D (5 bases). The CDR3 consists of 15 residues. Germline CDR1 and CDR2: LGHNA and YSLEER. Between the trimmed V and J ends, which lost 1 base and 4 bases, there was a span of 11 bases. CDR3 coding DNA: TGCGCCAGCAGCCAAGTTAGCGGGGGGAATCAGCCCCAGCATTTT. Translated, it gives CASSQVSGGNQPQHF.

This clonotype came up many times. The chain has TRBV5-1 and TRBJ2-1; 11 bases align to TRBD2. Germline V gene lookup returns CDR1 SGHRS and CDR2 YFSETQ. CDR3 length: 15 residues. Unmatched junction bases numbered 5, after V lost 3 bases and J lost 6 bases. This chain's CDR3 is CASSSGTSGVNEQFF. The DNA for the CDR3 is TGCGCCAGCAGCTCCGGGACTAGCGGAGTCAATGAGCAGTTCTTC.

The genes are TRBV20-1 and TRBJ2-7, with D perhaps TRBD1 (5 bases). The CDR3 sequence is 12 residues long. Germline loops: CDR1 DFQATT, CDR2 SNEGSKA (reference sequence). Trimming left V 4 bases short and J 3 bases short, with 10 bases between. The CDR3 region is CSATRDGYEQYV. In DNA, the CDR3 is TGCAGTGCTACCAGGGATGGCTACGAGCAGTACGTC.

There are many counts of this clonotype. This chain uses TRBV6-5 with TRBJ1-2, with a possible D match to TRBD1 (5 bases). The CDR3 spans 13 residues. Germline V gives CDR1 MNHEY, CDR2 SVGAGI. V was trimmed by 4 bases and J by 8 bases, leaving 14 bases between them. The CDR3 reads CASSSPGGSGYTF. The CDR3 DNA reads TGTGCCAGCAGTTCTCCGGGGGGGTCCGGCTACACCTTC.

The chain carries TRBV27 and TRBJ2-5; perhaps D is TRBD1 or TRBD2 (5 bases each). The germline gives CDR1 MNHEY, CDR2 SMNVEV (reference sequence). This CDR3 is built from 17 residues. Trimming took off 5 bases at V and 1 base at J, with 20 bases between the two ends. In DNA form, the CDR3 reads TGTGCCAGCAGTCTGAGACGCCGGGACGGCCGCCAAGAGACCCAGTACTTC. It translates to CASSLRRRDGRQETQYF.

This clonotype was seen ten or more times. V is TRBV4-2 and J is TRBJ1-3; D is undetermined. The CDR3 is 15 residues long. The germline CDR1 and CDR2 sequences are LGHNA and YNFKEQ. V was shortened by 4 bases and J by 0 bases, with 10 bases between the two germline ends. The DNA for the CDR3 is TGTGCCAGCAGCCGGAGGTCCCACTCTGGAAACACCATATATTTT. Translation: CASSRRSHSGNTIYF.

In its sample, this clonotype was seen a few times. This chain joins TRBV28 and TRBJ1-5; D remains unclear. The germline V and J ends were trimmed by 5 bases and 0 bases, with 14 bases remaining between them. CDR3 size: 16 residues. Looked up from germline, CDR1 is MDHEN and CDR2 is SYDVKM. This CDR3 is CASSAVGGYSNQPQHF. The DNA for the CDR3 is TGTGCCAGCAGTGCGGTGGGCGGATATAGCAATCAGCCCCAGCATTTT.

The rearrangement links TRBV7-9 to TRBJ2-7; TRBD2 matches at 15 bases. Looked up from germline, CDR1 is SEHNR and CDR2 is FQNEAQ (reference sequence). The ends lost 4 bases at V and 4 bases at J; junction bases unmatched: 5. The CDR3 has 16 residues. The CDR3, as DNA: TGTGCCAGCAGCTCTCGGACTAGCGGGGGGGCGTACGAGCAGTACTTC. Residues: CASSSRTSGGAYEQYF.

This clonotype has ten or more counts. The germline gene is not matched at one end of the junction; a read error may be the cause. The chain combines TRBV12-3 or TRBV12-4 with TRBJ2-5, with TRBD2 matching 14 bases. The CDR3 length is 13 residues. The CDR3 spells CASRGTSGGKWDF. The CDR3 DNA sequence: TGTGCCAGCAGGGGGACTAGCGGGGGAAAATGGGACTTC.

There are a few counts of this clonotype. This chain connects TRBV30 to TRBJ2-1; TRBD2 aligns across 7 bases. The trim removed 1 base at V and 0 bases at J, leaving 3 bases unmatched. This CDR3 is built from 15 residues. The germline V gene encodes CDR1 GTSNPN and CDR2 SVGIG (reference sequence). The CDR3 DNA sequence: TGTGCCTGGAGTGCCAGACTAGCCTCCTACAATGAGCAGTTCTTC. Protein product: CAWSARLASYNEQFF.

This clonotype was detected many times. The gene calls are TRBV6-4 and TRBJ2-1, with 13 bases lining up with TRBD2. Germline-derived CDR1 and CDR2 are MRHNA and SNTAGT. The CDR3 spans 15 residues. Trimming took 6 bases from V and 4 from J; bases not matched to a gene: 3. The CDR3: CASSTSGRAYNEQFF. The CDR3 nucleotides read TGTGCCAGCAGCACTAGCGGGAGGGCTTACAATGAGCAGTTCTTC.

This clonotype was seen only a few times. V is TRBV24-1 and J is TRBJ2-2, with 10 bases aligning to TRBD2. The V gene end was trimmed by 3 bases and the J gene end by 3 bases; junction bases not matched to a gene: 3. The CDR3 runs 16 residues. CDR1 and CDR2 (germline): KGHDR, SFDVKD. The CDR3 sequence is CATSDALAGDTGELFF. CDR3 DNA: TGTGCCACCAGTGATGCCCTAGCGGGGGACACCGGGGAGCTGTTTTTT.

Many counts were recorded for this clonotype. The chain has TRBV6-5 and TRBJ1-1; the D is unclear. The CDR3 is 16 amino acids. V shed 0 bases and J shed 5 bases, with 16 bases lying between them. In germline, CDR1 is MNHEY, CDR2 SVGAGI. This chain's CDR3 is CASSYSVWAGSTEAFF. The CDR3 DNA follows: TGTGCCAGCAGTTACTCGGTTTGGGCGGGGAGTACTGAAGCTTTCTTT.

Ten or more counts support this clonotype. For the CDR3, the DNA is TGCGCCAGAAGCACAGGGCAGGGACAAAGGAGCAATCAGCCCCAGCATTTT. Its protein product is CARSTGQGQRSNQPQHF. The chain uses TRBV5-1 and TRBJ1-5, with D maybe TRBD1 (6 bases). V lost 8 bases and J 1 base, leaving 22 bases between the germline ends. Germline loops: CDR1 SGHRS, CDR2 YFSETQ. This CDR3 comprises 17 residues.

This clonotype was seen a few times. This chain links TRBV9 with TRBJ2-3; 8 nucleotides line up with TRBD2. The CDR3 is 18 amino acids. The germline gives CDR1 SGDLS, CDR2 YYNGEE. V lost 2 bases, J lost 6 bases, and 17 bases stayed unmatched. CDR3 protein: CASSVSTSGAGVRDTQYF. In nucleotides, the CDR3 is TGTGCCAGCAGCGTCTCCACCTCGGGAGCGGGAGTACGGGATACGCAGTATTTT.

This clonotype showed up just a few times. This chain connects TRBV9 to TRBJ2-5, with 9 bases that match TRBD1. V dropped 4 bases and J dropped 2; count of bases not matched to a gene: 12. The CDR3 is made up of 17 amino acids. Germline CDR1 is SGDLS and CDR2 is YYNGEE. Here the CDR3 reads CASSLRDRVNGQETQYF. The CDR3 region has the DNA TGTGCCAGCAGCCTCCGGGACAGGGTAAATGGTCAAGAGACCCAGTACTTC.

This clonotype has at least ten counts. The chain joins TRBV20-1 to TRBJ2-3; D gene ambiguous. The CDR3 spans 12 residues. The ends were cut back, 4 bases at V and 0 bases at J, with 5 bases in the middle. Germline V CDR1 and CDR2: DFQATT, SNEGSKA (reference sequence). Here the CDR3 DNA reads TGCAGTGCTACCCAGAGCACAGATACGCAGTATTTT. Translated: CSATQSTDTQYF.

The chain is built from TRBV6-1 and TRBJ2-1; 7 nucleotides agree with TRBD2. With 5 bases clipped from V and 9 bases from J, the junction kept 10 bases outside the gene matches. The CDR3 totals 14 residues. In germline, CDR1 is MNHNS, CDR2 SASEGT. The DNA of the CDR3 is TGTGCCAGCAGTCATATAGGGACTAAGGGTGAGCAGTTCTTC. It is translated as CASSHIGTKGEQFF.

This clonotype was counted many times. The chain combines TRBV10-3 with TRBJ2-1; no reliable D call. V dropped 6 bases and J dropped 0 bases, with 6 bases sitting between them. The V gene's germline CDR1 is ENHRY and CDR2 SYGVKD. The CDR3 loop spans 13 amino acids. This chain's CDR3 is CAISLGSYNEQFF. The DNA of the CDR3 is TGTGCCATCAGCCTAGGCTCCTACAATGAGCAGTTCTTC.